The 23 T cell receptor beta chains below all came from one sample that was sequenced in a study of Graves' ophthalmopathy and Graves' hyperthyroidism. Researchers took RNA transcripts and amplified TCR beta CDR3 regions from them. The authors performed first-round RT-PCR with HTBI primers and then a second-round multiplex PCR. TCRdb fed the multiplex PCR reads into MiXCR, producing one record per CDR3 protein. Of 200,000 to 250,000 distinct CDR3 sequences in the sample, 20% to 25% were seen once. Sequencing was carried out using peripheral blood. The receptors derive from a woman in her forties or fifties with Graves' ophthalmopathy.

The genes are TRBV10-3 and TRBJ2-2, with 8 positions matching TRBD1. This CDR3 is 18 amino acids long. Germline loops: CDR1 ENHRY, CDR2 SYGVKD. After removal of 9 bases from V and 0 bases from J, the junction contained 15 bases not matched to a gene. The CDR3 bases are TGTGCCATACGGTCTGGGGACAGGATCAACCCGAACACCGGGGAGCTGTTTTTT. As protein: CAIRSGDRINPNTGELFF.

Ten or more counts support this clonotype. V is TRBV12-3 or TRBV12-4 and J is TRBJ2-2; D may be TRBD2 (5 bases). V lost 2 bases and J lost 7, with 11 bases in between. This CDR3 comprises 14 residues. CDR3 nucleotide sequence: TGTGCCAGCAGTTTAAATCGGGGAGTCGGGGAGCTGTTTTTT. It specifies CASSLNRGVGELFF.

The chain recombines TRBV28 with TRBJ2-7, with TRBD1 identical over 9 bases. Germline V CDR1 and CDR2: MDHEN, SYDVKM. The V gene end was trimmed by 5 bases and the J gene end by 4 bases; junction bases not matched to a gene: 9. This CDR3 has 15 amino acids. The CDR3 region has the DNA TGTGCCAGCAGTGTCGGGACAGGGAGGACGTACGAGCAGTACTTC. Translating it yields CASSVGTGRTYEQYF. The entire variable domain, with the rest obtained from reference TRBV28 and TRBJ2-7, is as follows: DVKVTQSSRYLVKRTGEKVFLECVQDMDHENMFWYRQDPGLGLRLIYFSYDVKMKEKGDIPEGYSVSREKKERFSLILESASTNQTSMYLCASSVGTGRTYEQYFGPGTRLTVT.

V and J are TRBV5-1 and TRBJ1-3, with D unclear. From germline, CDR1 is SGHRS and CDR2 YFSETQ. The germline V and J ends were trimmed by 4 bases and 0 bases, with 11 bases remaining between them. CDR3 length: 15 amino acids. CDR3 sequence: CASSPDPSSGNTIYF. CDR3 nucleotide sequence: TGCGCCAGCAGCCCGGACCCGAGCTCTGGAAACACCATATATTTT.

This clonotype was counted at least ten times. This chain links TRBV27 with TRBJ1-2; the match to TRBD1 covers 7 bases. Germline lookup yields CDR1 MNHEY and CDR2 SMNVEV (reference sequence). Trimming took 4 bases from V and 0 from J; bases not matched to a gene: 11. The CDR3 covers 17 residues. CDR3 nucleotide sequence: TGTGCCAGCAGTTCATTAAAGGGGGCAGCTTCTAACTATGGCTACACCTTC. Translated: CASSSLKGAASNYGYTF.

The chain recombines TRBV28 with TRBJ2-5; D is possibly TRBD1 (6 bases). This CDR3 comprises 14 residues. CDR1 MDHEN and CDR2 SYDVKM come from the germline V gene. The ends were cut back, 5 bases at V and 1 base at J, with 11 bases in the middle. The DNA of the CDR3 is TGTGCCAGCAGTCCACAGGGAATCCAAGAGACCCAGTACTTC. Translation: CASSPQGIQETQYF.

This clonotype occurred many times. J is TRBJ2-2 and V is TRBV6-5, with TRBD1 identical over 10 bases. There are 15 residues in the CDR3. V shed 3 bases and J 8 bases; nucleotides not matched to a gene: 6. The germline V gene encodes CDR1 MNHEY and CDR2 SVGAGI. The CDR3, as DNA: TGTGCCAGCAGTTATGAGACAGGGGGCATGGGGGAGCTGTTTTTT. This translates into CASSYETGGMGELFF.

This clonotype was counted a few times. The V and J genes are TRBV19 and TRBJ1-6; D is undetermined. Germline V CDR1 and CDR2: LNHDA, SQIVND (reference sequence). Trimming took off 7 bases at V and 10 bases at J, with 20 bases between the two ends. The CDR3 sequence is 15 residues long. CDR3 residues: CASTNAGSVSSPLHF. The CDR3 bases are TGTGCCAGTACCAACGCGGGTTCGGTGTCGTCACCCCTCCACTTT.

This clonotype was observed a handful of times. The CDR3 loop is CASSRELTPLNTGELFF. As DNA, the CDR3 is TGCGCCAGCAGCCGCGAACTGACACCCCTAAACACCGGGGAGCTGTTTTTT. This sequence joins TRBV5-1 and TRBJ2-2; D remains ambiguous. This CDR3 comprises 17 residues. The germline CDR1 and CDR2 sequences are SGHRS and YFSETQ. V was cut by 4 bases and J by 2 bases, with 18 bases left in between.

The table lists this clonotype with many counts. This CDR3 reads CASKDRANYGYTF. DNA of the CDR3: TGTGCCAGTAAGGACCGAGCTAACTATGGCTACACCTTC. The rearrangement links TRBV19 to TRBJ1-2, with D uncertain. Germline values: CDR1 LNHDA, CDR2 SQIVND (reference sequence). V was clipped by 7 bases and J by 0 bases, with 9 bases between them. There are 13 residues in the CDR3.

The chain carries TRBV4-1 and TRBJ2-7, with D tentatively TRBD2 (5 bases). Trimming stripped 5 bases from V and 6 bases from J, with 14 bases between. In germline, CDR1 is MGHRA, CDR2 YSYEKL. This CDR3 is built from 13 residues. CDR3: CASSEGSAREQYF. The DNA for the CDR3 is TGCGCCAGCAGCGAGGGCTCCGCCCGCGAGCAGTACTTC.

This clonotype was recorded many times. The rearrangement links TRBV7-9 to TRBJ1-2, with 8 bases matching TRBD1. The CDR3 extends over 14 amino acids. Germline CDR1 SEHNR, CDR2 FQNEAQ (reference sequence). V lost 1 base to trimming and J lost 6 bases; unmatched junction nucleotides: 4. The CDR3 spells CASSLEAGGHGYTF. The CDR3 coding sequence is TGTGCCAGCAGCTTAGAAGCAGGGGGCCATGGCTACACCTTC.

This clonotype was seen ten or more times. The chain employs TRBV20-1 and TRBJ2-7, with unresolved D. This CDR3 is 11 amino acids long. With 0 bases removed from V and 3 bases from J, the gap between germline ends came to 3 bases. Germline CDR1 is DFQATT and CDR2 is SNEGSKA (reference sequence). The CDR3 loop is CSARDSYEQYF. In DNA form, the CDR3 reads TGCAGTGCTAGAGACAGCTACGAGCAGTACTTC.

The V and J genes are TRBV9 and TRBJ1-6; 7 bases match TRBD1. Germline lookup yields CDR1 SGDLS and CDR2 YYNGEE. Trimming removed 0 bases from V and 8 bases from J; junction bases left unmatched: 2. This CDR3 is 14 amino acids long. Here the CDR3 DNA reads TGTGCCAGCAGCGTAGAAGGACAGGATTCACCCCTCCACTTT. Its translation: CASSVEGQDSPLHF.

Points on this clonotype: The CDR3 carries no conserved terminal phenylalanine or tryptophan, so it likely arises from a read error. This sequence joins TRBV7-3 and TRBJ2-2; D gene uncertain. The V gene's germline CDR1 is SGHTA and CDR2 FQGTGA. V shed 6 bases and J shed 0 bases, with 8 bases lying between them. This CDR3 spans 14 amino acids. CDR3 protein: CASRTGPNTGELFS. CDR3 sequence (DNA): TGTGCCAGCAGAACGGGCCCGAACACCGGGGAGCTGTTTTCT.

In this sample, this clonotype turned up many times. The rearrangement links TRBV28 to TRBJ1-1; D not resolved. CDR3 size: 12 residues. V lost 6 bases to trimming and J lost 0 bases, with 5 bases between them. The germline V gene has CDR1 MDHEN and CDR2 SYDVKM. DNA for the CDR3: TGTGCCAGCAGATATATGAACACTGAAGCTTTCTTT. It is translated as CASRYMNTEAFF.

The CDR3 protein is CAIGTGFMNTEAFF. The CDR3 DNA reads as TGTGCCATCGGGACAGGATTCATGAACACTGAAGCTTTCTTT. V is TRBV15 and J is TRBJ1-1; 8 bases match TRBD1. Per germline, CDR1 LNHNV and CDR2 YYDKDF (reference sequence). The CDR3 covers 14 residues. J lost 0 bases, V lost 10 bases, and 7 bases had no gene match.

This clonotype appeared once. The gene calls are TRBV6-1 and TRBJ1-2; the D is unclear. The CDR3 is 12 amino acids. In germline, CDR1 is MNHNS, CDR2 SASEGT. Trimming removed 6 bases from V and 5 bases from J, with 10 bases in between. CDR3 region: CASRRQLYGYTF. The CDR3 DNA is TGTGCCAGCAGAAGACAACTTTATGGCTACACCTTC.

This clonotype was seen repeatedly, ten times or more. The chain is built from TRBV5-1 and TRBJ2-7; TRBD1 matches at 9 bases. J lost 5 bases, V lost 4 bases, and 7 bases had no gene match. The V gene's germline CDR1 is SGHRS and CDR2 YFSETQ. CDR3 length equals 14 residues. The CDR3 loop is CASSASGTGNEQYF. CDR3 DNA sequence: TGCGCCAGCAGCGCCTCCGGGACAGGGAACGAGCAGTACTTC.

In this sample, this clonotype turned up a few times. The V gene is TRBV5-1, the J gene TRBJ2-7; 14 positions match TRBD2. The CDR3 extends over 15 amino acids. V shed 4 bases and J 7 bases; nucleotides not matched to a gene: 7. The germline CDR1 and CDR2 sequences are SGHRS and YFSETQ. The CDR3 region is CASSPRTSGRREQYF. DNA for the CDR3: TGCGCCAGCAGCCCACGGACTAGCGGGAGGAGGGAGCAGTACTTC. Together with reference TRBV5-1 and TRBJ2-7, the CDR3 gives the full variable domain: KAGVTQTPRYLIKTRGQQVTLSCSPISGHRSVSWYQQTPGQGLQFLFEYFSETQRNKGNFPGRFSGRQFSNSRSEMNVSTLELGDSALYLCASSPRTSGRREQYFGPGTRLTVT.

The J gene is TRBJ1-1, the V gene TRBV7-2, with D possibly matching TRBD1 (5 bases). Trimming cost V 5 bases and J 3 bases, with 16 bases left between them. This CDR3 spans 15 amino acids. Germline assignment: CDR1 SGHTA and CDR2 FQGNSA. CDR3 DNA: TGTGCCAGCAGCAAAGTGGGTCAGGGATACACTGAAGCTTTCTTT. This sequence encodes CASSKVGQGYTEAFF. The full variable domain, with the rest looked up from reference TRBV7-2 and TRBJ1-1, is GAGVSQSPSNKVTEKGKDVELRCDPISGHTALYWYRQSLGQGLEFLIYFQGNSAPDKSGLPSDRFSAERTGGSVSTLTIQRTQQEDSAVYLCASSKVGQGYTEAFFGQGTRLTVV.

This clonotype was counted many times. Here the CDR3 DNA reads TGTGCCACCAGCAGAGACAGGGTTGACTATGGCTACACCTTC. This codes for CATSRDRVDYGYTF. The chain has TRBV15 and TRBJ1-2; a weak D match, TRBD1 (5 bases). This CDR3 comprises 14 residues. V was pared by 0 bases and J by 3 bases, with 8 bases between. Germline-derived CDR1 and CDR2 are LNHNV and YYDKDF (reference sequence).

The sample holds many counts of this clonotype. The J gene is TRBJ1-2, the V gene TRBV20-1; D unresolved. This CDR3 comprises 14 residues. Per germline, CDR1 DFQATT and CDR2 SNEGSKA (reference sequence). V was shortened by 6 bases and J by 0 bases, with 14 bases between the two germline ends. CDR3 sequence reads: CSASPRKANYGYTF. CDR3 nucleotides: TGCAGTGCCAGCCCACGGAAGGCTAACTATGGCTACACCTTC.